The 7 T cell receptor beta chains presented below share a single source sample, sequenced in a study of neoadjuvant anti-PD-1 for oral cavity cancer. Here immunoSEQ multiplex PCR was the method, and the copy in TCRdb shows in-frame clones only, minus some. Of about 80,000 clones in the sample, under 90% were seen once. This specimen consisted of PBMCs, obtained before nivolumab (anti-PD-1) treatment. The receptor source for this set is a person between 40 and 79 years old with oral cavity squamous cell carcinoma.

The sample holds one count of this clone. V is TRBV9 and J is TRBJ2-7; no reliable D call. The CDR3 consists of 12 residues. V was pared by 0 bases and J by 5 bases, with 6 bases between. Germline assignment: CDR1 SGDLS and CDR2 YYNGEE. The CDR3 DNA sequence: TGTGCCAGCAGCGTAGAGGACCACGAGCAGTACTTC. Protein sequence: CASSVEDHEQYF.

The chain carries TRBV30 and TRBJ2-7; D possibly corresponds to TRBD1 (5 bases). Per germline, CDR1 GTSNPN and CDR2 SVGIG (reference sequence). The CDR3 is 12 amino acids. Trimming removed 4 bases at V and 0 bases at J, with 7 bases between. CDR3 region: CAWTGHSYEQYF. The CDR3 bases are TGTGCCTGGACAGGACACTCCTACGAGCAGTACTTC.

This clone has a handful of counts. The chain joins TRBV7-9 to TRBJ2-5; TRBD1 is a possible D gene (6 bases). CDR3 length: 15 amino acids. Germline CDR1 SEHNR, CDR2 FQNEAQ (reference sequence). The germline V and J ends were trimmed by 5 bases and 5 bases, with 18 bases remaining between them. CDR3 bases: TGTGCCAGCAGCCAAGACAGGTCGTCTGGGGAGACCCAGTACTTC. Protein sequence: CASSQDRSSGETQYF. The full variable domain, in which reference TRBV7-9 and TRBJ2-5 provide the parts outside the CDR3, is DTGVSQNPRHKITKRGQNVTFRCDPISEHNRLYWYRQTLGQGPEFLTYFQNEAQLEKSRLLSDRFSAERPKGSFSTLEIQRTEQGDSAMYLCASSQDRSSGETQYFGPGTRLLVL.

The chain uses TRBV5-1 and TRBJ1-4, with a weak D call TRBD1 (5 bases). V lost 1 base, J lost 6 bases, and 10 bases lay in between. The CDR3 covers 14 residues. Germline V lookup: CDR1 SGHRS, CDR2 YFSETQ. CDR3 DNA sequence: TGCGCCAGCAGCTTGCAAGGGGCGCATGAAAAACTGTTTTTT. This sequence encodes CASSLQGAHEKLFF.

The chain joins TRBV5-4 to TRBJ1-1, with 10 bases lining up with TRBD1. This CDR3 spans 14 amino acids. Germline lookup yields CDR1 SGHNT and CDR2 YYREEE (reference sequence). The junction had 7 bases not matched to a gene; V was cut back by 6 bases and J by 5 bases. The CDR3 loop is CASNPTGGGTEAFF. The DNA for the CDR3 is TGTGCCAGCAACCCGACAGGGGGCGGAACTGAAGCTTTCTTT.

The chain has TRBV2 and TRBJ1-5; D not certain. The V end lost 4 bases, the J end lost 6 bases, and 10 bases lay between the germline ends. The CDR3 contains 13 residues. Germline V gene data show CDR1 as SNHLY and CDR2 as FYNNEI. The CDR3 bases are TGTGCCAGCAGTGGGATCTCGGGTCAGCCCCAGCATTTT. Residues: CASSGISGQPQHF.

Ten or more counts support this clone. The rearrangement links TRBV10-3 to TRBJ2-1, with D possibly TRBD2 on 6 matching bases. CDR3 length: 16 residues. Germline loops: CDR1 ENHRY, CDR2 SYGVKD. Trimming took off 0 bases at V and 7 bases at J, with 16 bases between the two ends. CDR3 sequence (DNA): TGTGCCATCAGTGAGTCGAGCGGCGGGATGTCTAATGAGCAGTTCTTC. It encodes CAISESSGGMSNEQFF.